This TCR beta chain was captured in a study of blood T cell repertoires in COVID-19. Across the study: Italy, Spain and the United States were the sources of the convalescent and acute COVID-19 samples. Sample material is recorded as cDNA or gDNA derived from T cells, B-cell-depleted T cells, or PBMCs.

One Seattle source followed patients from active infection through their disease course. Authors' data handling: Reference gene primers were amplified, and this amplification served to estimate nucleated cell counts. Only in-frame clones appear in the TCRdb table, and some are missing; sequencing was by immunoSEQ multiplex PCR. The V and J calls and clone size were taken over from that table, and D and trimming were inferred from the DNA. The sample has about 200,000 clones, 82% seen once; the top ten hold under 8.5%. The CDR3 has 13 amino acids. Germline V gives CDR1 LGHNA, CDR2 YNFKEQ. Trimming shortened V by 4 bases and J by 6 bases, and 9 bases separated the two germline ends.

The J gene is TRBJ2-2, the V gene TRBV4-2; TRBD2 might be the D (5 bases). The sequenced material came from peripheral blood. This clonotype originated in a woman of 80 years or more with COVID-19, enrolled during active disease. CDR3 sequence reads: CASSLLAAGELFF. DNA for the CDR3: TGTGCCAGCAGCCTCCTAGCCGCCGGGGAGCTGTTTTTT.